Listed below are T cell receptor beta chains from one sample, sequenced in a study of CD8 T cells in Susac syndrome. TCRdb used MiXCR to reprocess the immunoSEQ multiplex PCR reads, holding one entry per CDR3 protein. Among 200,000 or so distinct CDR3 sequences listed, approximately 94% were seen once. Sequenced input: CD4+ T cells from PBMCs. These receptors came from a human donor with Susac syndrome. The CDR3 runs from the conserved cysteine through the conserved F or W. Fields, in order: CDR3 DNA, CDR3 protein, clone size, V gene, D gene, J gene. The D gene is left open where the match is weak. Expanded clones get a size class; other rows say once, few or many, or leave the size out.

DNA: TGTGCCAGCAGTGAGGGGCAGGGTAACACCGGGGAGCTGTTTTTT; CDR3: CASSEGQGNTGELFF; size: -; V: TRBV25-1; D: -; J: TRBJ2-2
DNA: TGTGCCAGCAGTTACAGGGTGGGTCAGCCCCAGCATTTT; CDR3: CASSYRVGQPQHF; size: -; V: TRBV12-3/TRBV12-4; D: -; J: TRBJ1-5
DNA: TGTGCCAGCAGCCCCCGGGACAGCAGCTCCTATAATTCACCCCTCCACTTT; CDR3: CASSPRDSSSYNSPLHF; size: -; V: TRBV5-4; D: TRBD1; J: TRBJ1-6
DNA: TGTGCCAGCAGTCCCGACGGTACCTATGGCTACACCTTC; CDR3: CASSPDGTYGYTF; size: -; V: TRBV27; D: -; J: TRBJ1-2
DNA: TGTGCCAGCAGAGGGACAGCCAACTATGGCTACACCTTC; CDR3: CASRGTANYGYTF; size: -; V: TRBV6-5; D: TRBD1; J: TRBJ1-2
DNA: TGTGCCACCAGTGACCCCTTTACTTACGAGCAGTACTTC; CDR3: CATSDPFTYEQYF; size: -; V: TRBV24-1; D: -; J: TRBJ2-7
DNA: TGTGCCAGCAGTCTTGGGACAGGGTATCAAGAGACCCAGTACTTC; CDR3: CASSLGTGYQETQYF; size: few; V: TRBV12-3/TRBV12-4; D: TRBD1; J: TRBJ2-5
DNA: TGTGCTAGTGGACTCAATCAGCCCCAGCATTTT; CDR3: CASGLNQPQHF; size: -; V: TRBV12-5; D: -; J: TRBJ1-5
DNA: TGTGCCAGCCGTGGGGACAGGGGGTGGGGTCAGCCCCAGCATTTT; CDR3: CASRGDRGWGQPQHF; size: -; V: TRBV19; D: TRBD1; J: TRBJ1-5
DNA: TGTGCCAGCAGTTACCCACAGGGATCTGGGGCCAACGTCCTGACTTTC; CDR3: CASSYPQGSGANVLTF; size: -; V: TRBV6-5; D: -; J: TRBJ2-6
DNA: TGTGCCAGCAGTTTTAAGGACTCACCCCTCCACTTT; CDR3: CASSFKDSPLHF; size: -; V: TRBV27; D: -; J: TRBJ1-6
DNA: TGTGCCTGGAGGGGTGGAAAGAGGGTCCCTAACCCCGGGGAGCAGTTCTTC; CDR3: CAWRGGKRVPNPGEQFF; size: -; V: TRBV30; D: -; J: TRBJ2-1
DNA: TGCAGTGCGGGGCCCGGCTCCTACGAGCAGTACTTC; CDR3: CSAGPGSYEQYF; size: few; V: TRBV20-1; D: -; J: TRBJ2-7
DNA: TGTGCCAGCAGCCCCCTCGTTAGGGCCTCTGGGGCCAACGTCCTGACTTTC; CDR3: CASSPLVRASGANVLTF; size: -; V: TRBV5-6; D: -; J: TRBJ2-6
DNA: TGTGCCAGCAGTTTAGGGCACTTTCAGTACTTC; CDR3: CASSLGHFQYF; size: -; V: TRBV12-3/TRBV12-4; D: -; J: TRBJ2-4
DNA: TGTGCCAGCAGCCAAGATACCAGCGGTACGAGGCCCCAGCATTTT; CDR3: CASSQDTSGTRPQHF; size: -; V: TRBV3-1; D: -; J: TRBJ1-5
DNA: TGCGCCAGCAGCCAATTGTTCGGTGGCTACACCTTC; CDR3: CASSQLFGGYTF; size: -; V: TRBV4-1; D: -; J: TRBJ1-2
DNA: TGCGCCAGCAGCTTGGCTGGGTCCCACAATGAGCAGTTCTTC; CDR3: CASSLAGSHNEQFF; size: -; V: TRBV5-1; D: -; J: TRBJ2-1
DNA: TGCGCCAGCAGCCGTCGACTAGCGGAGGGGGAGGCAGTGGCCGGGGAGCTGTTTTTT; CDR3: CASSRRLAEGEAVAGELFF; size: -; V: TRBV4-1; D: TRBD2; J: TRBJ2-2
DNA: TGTGCCAGCAGTTACCGCGGGGCGGAAGAGACCCAGTACTTC; CDR3: CASSYRGAEETQYF; size: -; V: TRBV6-5; D: -; J: TRBJ2-5
DNA: TGTGCCAGCAGCTTAACGGCGGGGGCCCACAATGAGCAGTTCTTC; CDR3: CASSLTAGAHNEQFF; size: -; V: TRBV7-2; D: -; J: TRBJ2-1
DNA: TGTGCCAGCAGCGAGACAGGGGGGAGAGGAAACACCATATATTTT; CDR3: CASSETGGRGNTIYF; size: -; V: TRBV9; D: TRBD1; J: TRBJ1-3
DNA: TGCAGCGTTGACGTGGCTGGGGGCGCGGAGACCCAGTACTTC; CDR3: CSVDVAGGAETQYF; size: -; V: TRBV29-1; D: -; J: TRBJ2-5
DNA: TGTGCCAGCAGCCCGCAGGACCTTGAAGCTTTCTTT; CDR3: CASSPQDLEAFF; size: -; V: TRBV6-2/TRBV6-3; D: -; J: TRBJ1-1
DNA: TGTGCCAGCAGTTTTCGTGGGACTGCCGCGACCGGTACGCAGTATTTT; CDR3: CASSFRGTAATGTQYF; size: once; V: TRBV2; D: -; J: TRBJ2-3
DNA: TGCAGTGCTAGGGGTAGCGGGGGGTACAATGAGCAGTTCTTC; CDR3: CSARGSGGYNEQFF; size: -; V: TRBV20-1; D: TRBD2; J: TRBJ2-1
DNA: TGTGCTAGTGGTTCCTATACGACCCAGTACTTC; CDR3: CASGSYTTQYF; size: -; V: TRBV12-5; D: -; J: TRBJ2-5
DNA: TGTGCCACCAGTGATGGACGGGCCCCTGGCAATGAGCAGTTCTTC; CDR3: CATSDGRAPGNEQFF; size: -; V: TRBV24-1; D: -; J: TRBJ2-1
DNA: TGTGCCAGCAGTGTCAGCGGGGCTAGGGATACGCAGTATTTT; CDR3: CASSVSGARDTQYF; size: -; V: TRBV6-2/TRBV6-3; D: TRBD2; J: TRBJ2-3
DNA: TGTGCCAGCAGCTTTTCCTTCGATACGCAGTATTTT; CDR3: CASSFSFDTQYF; size: -; V: TRBV7-2; D: -; J: TRBJ2-3
DNA: TGTGCCACCAGCAGAGATCTCGAGGGGCGCGAGCAAGAGACCCAGTACTTC; CDR3: CATSRDLEGREQETQYF; size: -; V: TRBV15; D: -; J: TRBJ2-5